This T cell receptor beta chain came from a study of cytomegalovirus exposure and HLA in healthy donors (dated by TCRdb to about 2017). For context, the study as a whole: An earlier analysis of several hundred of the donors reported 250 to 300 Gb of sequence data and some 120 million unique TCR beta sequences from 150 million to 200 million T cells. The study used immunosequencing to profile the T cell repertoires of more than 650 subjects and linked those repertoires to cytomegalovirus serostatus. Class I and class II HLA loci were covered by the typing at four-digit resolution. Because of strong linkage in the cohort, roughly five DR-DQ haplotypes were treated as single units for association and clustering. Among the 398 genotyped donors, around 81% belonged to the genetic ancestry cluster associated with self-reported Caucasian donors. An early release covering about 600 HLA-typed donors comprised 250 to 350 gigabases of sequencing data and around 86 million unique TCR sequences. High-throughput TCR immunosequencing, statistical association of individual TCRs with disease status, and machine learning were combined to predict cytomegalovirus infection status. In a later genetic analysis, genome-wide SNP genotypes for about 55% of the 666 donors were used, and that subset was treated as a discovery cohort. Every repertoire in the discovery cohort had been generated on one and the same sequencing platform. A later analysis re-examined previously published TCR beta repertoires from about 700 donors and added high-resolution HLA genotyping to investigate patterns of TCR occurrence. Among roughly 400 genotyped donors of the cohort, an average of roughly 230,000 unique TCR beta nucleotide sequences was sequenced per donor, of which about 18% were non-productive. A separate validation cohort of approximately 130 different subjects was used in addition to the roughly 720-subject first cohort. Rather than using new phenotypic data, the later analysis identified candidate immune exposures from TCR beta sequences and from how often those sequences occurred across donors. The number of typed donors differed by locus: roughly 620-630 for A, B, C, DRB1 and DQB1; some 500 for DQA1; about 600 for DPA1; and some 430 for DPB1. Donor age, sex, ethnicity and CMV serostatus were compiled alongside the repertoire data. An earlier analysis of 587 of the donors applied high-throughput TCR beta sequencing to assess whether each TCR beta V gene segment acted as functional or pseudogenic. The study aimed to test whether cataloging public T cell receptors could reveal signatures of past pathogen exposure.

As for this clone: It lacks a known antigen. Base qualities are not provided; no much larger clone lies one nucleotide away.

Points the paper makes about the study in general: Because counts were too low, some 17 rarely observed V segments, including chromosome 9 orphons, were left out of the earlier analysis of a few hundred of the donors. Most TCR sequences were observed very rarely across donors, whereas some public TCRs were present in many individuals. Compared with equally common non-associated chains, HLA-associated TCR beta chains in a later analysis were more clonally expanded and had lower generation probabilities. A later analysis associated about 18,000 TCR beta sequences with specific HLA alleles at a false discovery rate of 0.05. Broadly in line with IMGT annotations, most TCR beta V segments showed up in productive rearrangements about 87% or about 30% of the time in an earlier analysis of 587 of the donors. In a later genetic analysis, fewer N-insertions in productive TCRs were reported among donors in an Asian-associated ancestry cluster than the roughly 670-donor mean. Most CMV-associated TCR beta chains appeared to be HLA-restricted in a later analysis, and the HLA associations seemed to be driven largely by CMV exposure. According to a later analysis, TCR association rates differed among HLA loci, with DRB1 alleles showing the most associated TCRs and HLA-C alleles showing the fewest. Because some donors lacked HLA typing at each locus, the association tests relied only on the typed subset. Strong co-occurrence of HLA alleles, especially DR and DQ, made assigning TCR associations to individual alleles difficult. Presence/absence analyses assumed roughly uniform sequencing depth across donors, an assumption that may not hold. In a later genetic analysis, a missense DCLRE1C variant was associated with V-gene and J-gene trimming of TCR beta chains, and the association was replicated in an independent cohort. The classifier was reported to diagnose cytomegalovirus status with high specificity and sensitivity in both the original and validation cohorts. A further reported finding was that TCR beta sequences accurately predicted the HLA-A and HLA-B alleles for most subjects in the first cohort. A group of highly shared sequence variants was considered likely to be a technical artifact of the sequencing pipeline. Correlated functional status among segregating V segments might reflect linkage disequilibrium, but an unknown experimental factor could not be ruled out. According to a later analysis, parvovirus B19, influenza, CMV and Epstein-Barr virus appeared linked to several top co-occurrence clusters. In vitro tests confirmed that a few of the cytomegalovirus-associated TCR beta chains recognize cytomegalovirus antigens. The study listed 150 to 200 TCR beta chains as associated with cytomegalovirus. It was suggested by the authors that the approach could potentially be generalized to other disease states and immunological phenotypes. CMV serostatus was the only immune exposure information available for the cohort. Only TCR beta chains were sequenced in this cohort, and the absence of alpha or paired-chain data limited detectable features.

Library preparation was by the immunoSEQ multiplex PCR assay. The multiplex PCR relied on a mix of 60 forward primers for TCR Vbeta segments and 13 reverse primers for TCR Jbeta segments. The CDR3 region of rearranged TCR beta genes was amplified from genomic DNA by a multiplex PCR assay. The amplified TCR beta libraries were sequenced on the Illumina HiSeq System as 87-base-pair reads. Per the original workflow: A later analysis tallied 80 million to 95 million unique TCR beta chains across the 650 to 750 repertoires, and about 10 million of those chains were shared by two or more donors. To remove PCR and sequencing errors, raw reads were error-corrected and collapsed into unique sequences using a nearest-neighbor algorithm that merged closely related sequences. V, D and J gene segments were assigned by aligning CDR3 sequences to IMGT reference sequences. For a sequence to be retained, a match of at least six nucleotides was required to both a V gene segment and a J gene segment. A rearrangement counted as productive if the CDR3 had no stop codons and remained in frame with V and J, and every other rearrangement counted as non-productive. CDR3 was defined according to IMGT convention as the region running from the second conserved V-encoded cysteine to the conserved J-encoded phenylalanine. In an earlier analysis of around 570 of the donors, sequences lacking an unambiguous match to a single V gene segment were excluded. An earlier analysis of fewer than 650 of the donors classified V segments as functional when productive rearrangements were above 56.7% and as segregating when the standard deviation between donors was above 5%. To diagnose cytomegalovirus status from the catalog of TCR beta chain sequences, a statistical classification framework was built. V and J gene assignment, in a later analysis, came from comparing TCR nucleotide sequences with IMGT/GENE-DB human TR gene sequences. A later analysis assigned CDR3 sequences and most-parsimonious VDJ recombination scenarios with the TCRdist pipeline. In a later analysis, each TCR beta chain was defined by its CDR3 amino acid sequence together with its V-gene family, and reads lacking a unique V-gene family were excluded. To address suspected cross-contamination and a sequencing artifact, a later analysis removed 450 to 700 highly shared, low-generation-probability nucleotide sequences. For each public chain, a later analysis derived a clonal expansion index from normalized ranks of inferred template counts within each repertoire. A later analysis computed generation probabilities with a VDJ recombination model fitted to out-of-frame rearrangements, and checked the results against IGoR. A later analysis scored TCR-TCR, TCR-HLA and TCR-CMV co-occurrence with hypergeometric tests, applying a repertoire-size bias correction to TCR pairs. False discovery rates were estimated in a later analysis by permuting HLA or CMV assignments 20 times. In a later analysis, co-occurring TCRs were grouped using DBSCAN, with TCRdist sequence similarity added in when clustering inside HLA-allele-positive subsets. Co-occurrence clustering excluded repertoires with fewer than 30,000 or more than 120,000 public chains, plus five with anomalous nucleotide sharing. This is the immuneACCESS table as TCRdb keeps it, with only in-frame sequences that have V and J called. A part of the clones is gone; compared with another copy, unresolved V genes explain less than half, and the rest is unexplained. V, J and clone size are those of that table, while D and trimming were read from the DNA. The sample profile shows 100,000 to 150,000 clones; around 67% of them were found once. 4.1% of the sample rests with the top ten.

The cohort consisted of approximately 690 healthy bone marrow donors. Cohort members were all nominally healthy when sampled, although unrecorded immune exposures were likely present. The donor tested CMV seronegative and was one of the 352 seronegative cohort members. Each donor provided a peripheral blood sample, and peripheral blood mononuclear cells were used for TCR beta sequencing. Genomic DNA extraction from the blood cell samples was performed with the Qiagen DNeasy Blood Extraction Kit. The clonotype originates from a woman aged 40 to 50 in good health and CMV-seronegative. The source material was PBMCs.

The CDR3: CASSPLAPTGELFF. The DNA sequence follows: TGTGCCAGCTCACCCTTAGCCCCCACCGGGGAGCTGTTTTTT. The chain is assembled from TRBV18 and TRBJ2-2; the D gene cannot be resolved reliably. Including the terminal cysteine and phenylalanine, the CDR3 comprises 14 residues. The kept DNA is CDR3 alone, 42 bases in frame from the first base. Looking up the germline V gene yields CDR1 KGHSH and CDR2 LQKENI. Trimming at the junction amounts to 3 bases on V and 4 bases on J, and the germline ends lie 9 bases apart.